A selection of T cell receptor beta chains follows, all from one sample in a study of human T cells and chemical hapten exposure. TCRdb used MiXCR to reprocess the RACE reads, holding one entry per CDR3 protein. This sample has 85,000 or so distinct CDR3 sequences, with roughly 10% found just once. This sample comprised whole blood, obtained in connection with sensitization to the hapten diphenylcyclopropenone (DPC). These receptor sequences come from a woman in her fifties or sixties with alopecia areata. Some clones in this sample may be carry-over from other donors' samples. Both conserved end residues are part of each CDR3. The D gene is left open where the match is weak. Only some rows state a clone size, as once, few, many or a class for expanded clones.

clone_size: .
v_call: TRBV6-6
j_call: TRBJ1-6
d_call: TRBD1
cdr3_nt: TGTGCCAGCAGCGGACAGGATAATTCACCCCTCCACTTT
cdr3_aa: CASSGQDNSPLHF

clone_size: .
v_call: TRBV20-1
j_call: TRBJ1-4
d_call: .
cdr3_nt: TGCAGTGCTGCCGTCCCACAGGGTGGAGGAAAACTGTTTTTT
cdr3_aa: CSAAVPQGGGKLFF

clone_size: few
v_call: TRBV6-5
j_call: TRBJ2-5
d_call: TRBD1
cdr3_nt: TGTGCCAGCAGATCGGACAGGGGGGGAGTGGAGACCCAGTACTTC
cdr3_aa: CASRSDRGGVETQYF

clone_size: .
v_call: TRBV28
j_call: TRBJ2-7
d_call: TRBD2
cdr3_nt: TGTGCCAGCAGTTCTAGCGGGAGTGGCTCCTACGAGCAGTACTTC
cdr3_aa: CASSSSGSGSYEQYF

clone_size: .
v_call: TRBV6-1
j_call: TRBJ2-7
d_call: .
cdr3_nt: TGTGCCAGCAGTGAACAATCGTCCCAGTCGTGGGAAGCCTACGAGCAGTACTTC
cdr3_aa: CASSEQSSQSWEAYEQYF

clone_size: .
v_call: TRBV20-1
j_call: TRBJ2-2
d_call: .
cdr3_nt: TGCAGTGCTAGCCGCCCGGGGAGGAACACCGGGGAGCTGTTTTTT
cdr3_aa: CSASRPGRNTGELFF

clone_size: many
v_call: TRBV12-3/TRBV12-4
j_call: TRBJ2-1
d_call: .
cdr3_nt: TGTGCCAGCAGTTCCCGACAATGGGGTATCGATGAGCAGTTCTTC
cdr3_aa: CASSSRQWGIDEQFF

clone_size: few
v_call: TRBV12-3/TRBV12-4
j_call: TRBJ2-1
d_call: TRBD2
cdr3_nt: TGTGCCAGCAGTTTAATAGGCGGGGGAAGCGATGAGCAGTTCTTC
cdr3_aa: CASSLIGGGSDEQFF

clone_size: few
v_call: TRBV11-2
j_call: TRBJ2-2
d_call: TRBD2
cdr3_nt: TGTGCCAGCAGCACCCGCGGGAGGGGGAACACCGGGGAGCTGTTTTTT
cdr3_aa: CASSTRGRGNTGELFF

clone_size: .
v_call: TRBV18
j_call: TRBJ1-5
d_call: .
cdr3_nt: TGTGCCAGCTCACAGACAGCCGATCAGCCCCAGCATTTT
cdr3_aa: CASSQTADQPQHF

clone_size: many
v_call: TRBV29-1
j_call: TRBJ2-7
d_call: TRBD1
cdr3_nt: TGCAGCGTTGAAGGGACCGGGACAGGGGTTAACGAGCAGTACTTC
cdr3_aa: CSVEGTGTGVNEQYF

clone_size: many
v_call: TRBV30
j_call: TRBJ1-1
d_call: TRBD1
cdr3_nt: TGTGCCTCGACAGGGATGAACACTGAAGCTTTCTTT
cdr3_aa: CASTGMNTEAFF

clone_size: few
v_call: TRBV6-1
j_call: TRBJ2-2
d_call: .
cdr3_nt: TGTGCCAGCAGTGTAGGCAGGGCGAACACCGGGGAGCTGTTTTTT
cdr3_aa: CASSVGRANTGELFF

clone_size: .
v_call: TRBV25-1
j_call: TRBJ2-3
d_call: .
cdr3_nt: TGTACCAGCAGCCAATCAGTGGGATCAGCGCAGTATTTT
cdr3_aa: CTSSQSVGSAQYF

clone_size: .
v_call: TRBV6-5
j_call: TRBJ2-2
d_call: .
cdr3_nt: TGTGCCAGCAGTATCCAGGCCGCCGGGGAGCTGTTTTTT
cdr3_aa: CASSIQAAGELFF

clone_size: few
v_call: TRBV5-4
j_call: TRBJ2-5
d_call: TRBD2
cdr3_nt: TGTGCCAGCAGCGAAGGACTAGCGGCGTCGGAGACCCAGTACTTC
cdr3_aa: CASSEGLAASETQYF

clone_size: many
v_call: TRBV12-3/TRBV12-4
j_call: TRBJ2-7
d_call: TRBD2
cdr3_nt: TGTGCCAGCAGCCTTACTAGCGGCAGCTCCTACGAGCAGTACTTC
cdr3_aa: CASSLTSGSSYEQYF

clone_size: many
v_call: TRBV7-2
j_call: TRBJ2-7
d_call: .
cdr3_nt: TGTGCCAGCAGCTGGGACTTACCCTACGAGCAGTACTTC
cdr3_aa: CASSWDLPYEQYF

clone_size: .
v_call: TRBV4-1
j_call: TRBJ2-6
d_call: TRBD1
cdr3_nt: TGCGCCAGCAGCCAAGTCCGGGACAGCCCTCTATCTGTGACTTTC
cdr3_aa: CASSQVRDSPLSVTF

clone_size: .
v_call: TRBV28
j_call: TRBJ1-2
d_call: .
cdr3_nt: TGTGCCAGCCGGGATAACTATGGCTACACCTTC
cdr3_aa: CASRDNYGYTF

clone_size: many
v_call: TRBV29-1
j_call: TRBJ2-5
d_call: TRBD2
cdr3_nt: TGCAGCGCGGGAGGGGAGACCCAGTACTTC
cdr3_aa: CSAGGETQYF

clone_size: many
v_call: TRBV28
j_call: TRBJ2-7
d_call: TRBD1
cdr3_nt: TGTGCCAGCAGCGGGCCCGGGACAGGAACCTACGAGCAGTACTTC
cdr3_aa: CASSGPGTGTYEQYF

clone_size: .
v_call: TRBV28
j_call: TRBJ2-7
d_call: .
cdr3_nt: TGTGCCAGCGGGTCCTACGAGCAGTACTTC
cdr3_aa: CASGSYEQYF

clone_size: few
v_call: TRBV12-3/TRBV12-4
j_call: TRBJ1-1
d_call: .
cdr3_nt: TGTGCCAGCAGTGCAGGGTTCGGCGTAGCTTTCTTT
cdr3_aa: CASSAGFGVAFF

clone_size: many
v_call: TRBV7-6
j_call: TRBJ2-1
d_call: .
cdr3_nt: TGTGCCAGCAGCTTAGGTTCAGGCTCCTACAATGAGCAGTTCTTC
cdr3_aa: CASSLGSGSYNEQFF

clone_size: .
v_call: TRBV24-1
j_call: TRBJ1-1
d_call: TRBD1
cdr3_nt: TGTGCCACCAGTGATGACGACAGGGCTGACACTGAAGCTTTCTTT
cdr3_aa: CATSDDDRADTEAFF

clone_size: few
v_call: TRBV6-5
j_call: TRBJ2-7
d_call: .
cdr3_nt: TGTGCCAGCAGTTACTCATGGGGCCCTGGCGAGCAGTACTTC
cdr3_aa: CASSYSWGPGEQYF

clone_size: many
v_call: TRBV6-2/TRBV6-3
j_call: TRBJ1-1
d_call: .
cdr3_nt: TGTGCCAGCAGATCGAGACAGACATACACTGAAGCTTTCTTT
cdr3_aa: CASRSRQTYTEAFF

clone_size: many
v_call: TRBV7-9
j_call: TRBJ2-1
d_call: .
cdr3_nt: TGTGCCAGCACGCCCCGGGTGGCCTTCGGTGAGCAGTTCTTC
cdr3_aa: CASTPRVAFGEQFF

clone_size: few
v_call: TRBV11-2
j_call: TRBJ1-3
d_call: .
cdr3_nt: TGTGCCAGCAGCCTCTTCGGGACCGGTGACTCTGGAAACACCATATATTTT
cdr3_aa: CASSLFGTGDSGNTIYF

clone_size: .
v_call: TRBV7-9
j_call: TRBJ2-1
d_call: .
cdr3_nt: TGTGCCAGCAGCTTACAGGGGACTTCCTACAATGAGCAGTTCTTC
cdr3_aa: CASSLQGTSYNEQFF

clone_size: few
v_call: TRBV2
j_call: TRBJ2-7
d_call: TRBD2
cdr3_nt: TGTGCCAGCAGTAACGGACTAGCGGGAGGGGGATACGAGCAGTACTTC
cdr3_aa: CASSNGLAGGGYEQYF

clone_size: .
v_call: TRBV5-8
j_call: TRBJ2-3
d_call: TRBD2
cdr3_nt: TGTGCCAGCAGTCACCGACCGGGACTAATCACAGATACGCAGTATTTT
cdr3_aa: CASSHRPGLITDTQYF

clone_size: many
v_call: TRBV19
j_call: TRBJ1-5
d_call: TRBD1
cdr3_nt: TGTGCCAGTAGTGTGGACAGGGGTAGCAATCAGCCCCAGCATTTT
cdr3_aa: CASSVDRGSNQPQHF

clone_size: few
v_call: TRBV29-1
j_call: TRBJ2-1
d_call: .
cdr3_nt: TGCAGCGTTGTGACGGGCCTTAAAGAGCAGTTCTTC
cdr3_aa: CSVVTGLKEQFF

clone_size: few
v_call: TRBV28
j_call: TRBJ1-2
d_call: .
cdr3_nt: TGTGCCAGCAGTGAGATAAACTATGGCTACACCTTC
cdr3_aa: CASSEINYGYTF

clone_size: few
v_call: TRBV20-1
j_call: TRBJ2-1
d_call: .
cdr3_nt: TGCAGTGCTAGAGCAGGGGCAGGGTATCATGAGCAGTTCTTC
cdr3_aa: CSARAGAGYHEQFF

clone_size: few
v_call: TRBV2
j_call: TRBJ1-5
d_call: .
cdr3_nt: TGTGCCAGCATGCCGAATCAACAGATGAATCAGCCCCAGCATTTT
cdr3_aa: CASMPNQQMNQPQHF

clone_size: many
v_call: TRBV7-9
j_call: TRBJ1-1
d_call: .
cdr3_nt: TGTGCCAGCGACGAGAAGGGGCTGGGGGCTTTCTTT
cdr3_aa: CASDEKGLGAFF

clone_size: many
v_call: TRBV12-5
j_call: TRBJ1-3
d_call: .
cdr3_nt: TGTGCTAGTGGCCGAAACCGTGGCGCCATATATTTT
cdr3_aa: CASGRNRGAIYF

clone_size: .
v_call: TRBV28
j_call: TRBJ2-3
d_call: .
cdr3_nt: TGTGCCAGCAGGCTTCGAGGTGGCGTTGGCAAAGATACGCAGTATTTT
cdr3_aa: CASRLRGGVGKDTQYF

clone_size: many
v_call: TRBV11-2
j_call: TRBJ2-5
d_call: .
cdr3_nt: TGTGCCAGCAGCTTAGGACTCCAGCAAAAGTACTTC
cdr3_aa: CASSLGLQQKYF

clone_size: .
v_call: TRBV7-2
j_call: TRBJ1-2
d_call: .
cdr3_nt: TGTGCCAGCAGCTTGTCAGGAGGAAAATACTATGGCTACACCTTC
cdr3_aa: CASSLSGGKYYGYTF

clone_size: many
v_call: TRBV28
j_call: TRBJ1-1
d_call: .
cdr3_nt: TGTGCCAGCAGCCAATCAAGGGGGACTGAAGCTTTCTTT
cdr3_aa: CASSQSRGTEAFF

clone_size: .
v_call: TRBV21-1
j_call: TRBJ1-1
d_call: .
cdr3_nt: TGTGCCAGCAGCCCCCCCGGCGGTGACAGGCGGGATTATTCTTCTAGCGAAGTGGGTTTCTTT
cdr3_aa: CASSPPGGDRRDYSSSEVGFF

clone_size: many
v_call: TRBV24-1
j_call: TRBJ2-1
d_call: TRBD2
cdr3_nt: TGTGCCACCAGTGGGACGGGGGGGGACAATGAGCAGTTCTTC
cdr3_aa: CATSGTGGDNEQFF

clone_size: many
v_call: TRBV6-2/TRBV6-3
j_call: TRBJ2-1
d_call: TRBD2
cdr3_nt: TGTGCCAGCAGTTCCTTCCTTAGCGGGGGACGGGATGAGCAGTTCTTC
cdr3_aa: CASSSFLSGGRDEQFF

clone_size: .
v_call: TRBV7-2
j_call: TRBJ2-3
d_call: TRBD2
cdr3_nt: TGTGCCAGCAGCTTCCTAGCGGGGGGAGATACGCAGTATTTT
cdr3_aa: CASSFLAGGDTQYF

clone_size: many
v_call: TRBV12-3/TRBV12-4
j_call: TRBJ1-4
d_call: .
cdr3_nt: TGTGCCAGCAGTCCTGGGGACAACAGGTTTTTT
cdr3_aa: CASSPGDNRFF

clone_size: few
v_call: TRBV29-1
j_call: TRBJ1-3
d_call: TRBD1
cdr3_nt: TGCAGCGTTGATGGGGACAGGATCGGAAACACCATATATTTT
cdr3_aa: CSVDGDRIGNTIYF

clone_size: .
v_call: TRBV6-1
j_call: TRBJ2-7
d_call: TRBD1
cdr3_nt: TGTGCCAGCAACCTCCCATGGAGCGACAGGGGGTTTTCCTACGAGCAGTACTTC
cdr3_aa: CASNLPWSDRGFSYEQYF

clone_size: .
v_call: TRBV7-2
j_call: TRBJ2-3
d_call: TRBD2
cdr3_nt: TGTGCCAGCAGCTTGGCTCTAGCGGGGACCACAGATACGCAGTATTTT
cdr3_aa: CASSLALAGTTDTQYF

clone_size: few
v_call: TRBV10-3
j_call: TRBJ2-3
d_call: TRBD2
cdr3_nt: TGTGCCATCAGTGAGGTCCCGAGCGGGGGGTTTGCAGATACGCAGTATTTT
cdr3_aa: CAISEVPSGGFADTQYF

clone_size: few
v_call: TRBV18
j_call: TRBJ2-4
d_call: TRBD1
cdr3_nt: TGTGCCAGCTCACCTAATTTGGGACAGGGGAACATTCAGTACTTC
cdr3_aa: CASSPNLGQGNIQYF